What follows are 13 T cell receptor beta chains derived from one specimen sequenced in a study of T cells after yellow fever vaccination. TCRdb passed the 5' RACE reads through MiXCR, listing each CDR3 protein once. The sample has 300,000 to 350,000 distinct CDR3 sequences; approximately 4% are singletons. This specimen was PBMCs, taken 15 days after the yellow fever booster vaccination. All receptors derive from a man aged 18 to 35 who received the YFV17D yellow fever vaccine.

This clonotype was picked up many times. The CDR3 reads CASSSRGLEQYF. In nucleotides, the CDR3 is TGTGCCAGCAGCAGCAGGGGGCTTGAGCAGTACTTC. The chain has TRBV13 and TRBJ2-7, with 8 bases aligning to TRBD1. Germline assignment: CDR1 PRHDT and CDR2 FYEKMQ (reference sequence). The V and J ends lost 5 bases and 7 bases, in that order; junction bases with no gene match: 4. This CDR3 has 12 residues.

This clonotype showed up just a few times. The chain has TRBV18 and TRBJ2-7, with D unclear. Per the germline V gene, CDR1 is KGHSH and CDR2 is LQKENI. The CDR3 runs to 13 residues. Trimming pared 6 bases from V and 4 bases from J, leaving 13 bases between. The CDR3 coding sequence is TGTGCCAGCTCGCCAATGAGGTCGTACGAGCAGTACGTC. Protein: CASSPMRSYEQYV.

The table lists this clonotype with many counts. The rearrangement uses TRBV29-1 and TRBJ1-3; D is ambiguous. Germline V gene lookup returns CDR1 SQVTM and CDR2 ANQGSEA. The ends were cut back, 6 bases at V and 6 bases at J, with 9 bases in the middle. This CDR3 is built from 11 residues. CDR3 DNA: TGCAGCGTCGGTAACGAAAACACCATATATTTT. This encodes CSVGNENTIYF.

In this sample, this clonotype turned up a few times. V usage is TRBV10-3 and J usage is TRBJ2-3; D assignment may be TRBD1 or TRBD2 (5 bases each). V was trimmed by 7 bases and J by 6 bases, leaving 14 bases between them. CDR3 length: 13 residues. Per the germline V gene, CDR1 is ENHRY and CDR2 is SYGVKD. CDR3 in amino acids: CAINAGAGDTQYF. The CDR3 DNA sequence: TGTGCCATCAATGCCGGGGCCGGGGATACGCAGTATTTT.

CDR3 in DNA: TGTGCCAGCAGCCAAGAAGGGGGGAATGAGCAGTTCTTC. Encoded protein: CASSQEGGNEQFF. This chain links TRBV3-1 with TRBJ2-1; D may match TRBD1 or TRBD2 (6 bases each). V was shortened by 0 bases and J by 7 bases, with 7 bases between the two germline ends. The length of the CDR3 is 13 residues. Germline lookup yields CDR1 LGHDT and CDR2 YNNKEL (reference sequence).

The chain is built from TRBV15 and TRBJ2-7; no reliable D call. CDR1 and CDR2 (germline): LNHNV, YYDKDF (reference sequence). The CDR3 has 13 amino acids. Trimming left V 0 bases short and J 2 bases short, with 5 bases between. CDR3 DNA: TGTGCCACCAGCAGAGATAACGCCTACGAGCAGTACTTC. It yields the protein CATSRDNAYEQYF.

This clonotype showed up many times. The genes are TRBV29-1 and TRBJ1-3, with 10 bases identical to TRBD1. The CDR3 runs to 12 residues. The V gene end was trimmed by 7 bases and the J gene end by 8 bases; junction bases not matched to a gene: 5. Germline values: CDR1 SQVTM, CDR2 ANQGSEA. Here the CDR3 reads CSAGQGEHTIYF. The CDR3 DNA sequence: TGCAGCGCCGGACAGGGGGAGCACACCATATATTTT.

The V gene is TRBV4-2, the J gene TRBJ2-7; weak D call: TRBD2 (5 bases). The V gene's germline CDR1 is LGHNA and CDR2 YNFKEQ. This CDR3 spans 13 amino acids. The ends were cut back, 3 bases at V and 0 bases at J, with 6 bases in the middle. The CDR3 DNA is TGTGCCAGCAGCCATCGGGACTCCTACGAGCAGTACTTC. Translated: CASSHRDSYEQYF.

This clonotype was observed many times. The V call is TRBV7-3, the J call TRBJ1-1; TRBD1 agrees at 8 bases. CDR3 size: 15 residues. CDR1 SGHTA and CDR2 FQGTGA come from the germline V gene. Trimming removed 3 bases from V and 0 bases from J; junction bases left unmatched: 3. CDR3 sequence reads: CASSLTGDVNTEAFF. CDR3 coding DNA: TGTGCCAGCAGCTTGACAGGGGATGTGAACACTGAAGCTTTCTTT.

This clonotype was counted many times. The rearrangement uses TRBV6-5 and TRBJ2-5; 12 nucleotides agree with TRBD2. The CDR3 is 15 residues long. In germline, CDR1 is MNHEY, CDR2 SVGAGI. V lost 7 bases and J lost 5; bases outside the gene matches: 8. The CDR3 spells CASTVTSGGGETQYF. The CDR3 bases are TGTGCCAGCACCGTGACTAGCGGGGGCGGTGAGACCCAGTACTTC.

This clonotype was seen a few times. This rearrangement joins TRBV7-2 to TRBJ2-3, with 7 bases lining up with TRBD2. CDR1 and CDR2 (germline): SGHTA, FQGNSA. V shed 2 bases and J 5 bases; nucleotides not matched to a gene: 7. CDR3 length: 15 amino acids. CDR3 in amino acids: CASSLSGGSLDTQYF. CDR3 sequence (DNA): TGTGCCAGCAGCTTATCCGGGGGGTCTTTAGATACGCAGTATTTT.

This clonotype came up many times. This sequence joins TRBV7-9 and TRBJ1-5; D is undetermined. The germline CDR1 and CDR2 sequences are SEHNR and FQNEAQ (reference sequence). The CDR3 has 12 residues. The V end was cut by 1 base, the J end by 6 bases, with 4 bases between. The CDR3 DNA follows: TGTGCCAGCAGCTTAGGGGTTCAGCCCCAGCATTTT. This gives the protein CASSLGVQPQHF.

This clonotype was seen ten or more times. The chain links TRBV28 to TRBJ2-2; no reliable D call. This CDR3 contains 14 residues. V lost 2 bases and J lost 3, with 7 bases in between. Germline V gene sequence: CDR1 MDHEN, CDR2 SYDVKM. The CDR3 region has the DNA TGTGCCAGCAGTTTAAGTATAGACACCGGGGAGCTGTTTTTT. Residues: CASSLSIDTGELFF.